Listed here are 32 T cell receptor beta chains from one sample, sequenced in a study of CD8+ T cells in alopecia areata. The authors extracted RNA and reverse transcribed it into cDNA as the sequencing template. The method was immunoSEQ multiplex PCR; TCRdb's version includes in-frame clones alone and lacks a portion of them. This sample has around 200,000 clones, with around 50% found just once. The treatment here: oral pan-JAK inhibitor, 5-10 mg twice daily. This specimen was CD8+ T cells sorted from blood, taken at week 24, from a patient treated with tofacitinib. These receptor sequences come from a human donor with alopecia areata.

This rearrangement joins TRBV27 to TRBJ2-1; TRBD1 is a possible D gene (5 bases). V was shortened by 5 bases and J by 7 bases, with 9 bases between the two germline ends. This CDR3 has 12 residues. In germline, CDR1 is MNHEY, CDR2 SMNVEV (reference sequence). This CDR3 is CASSPTENEQFF. CDR3 DNA sequence: TGTGCCAGCAGTCCGACAGAGAATGAGCAGTTCTTC.

This clone has only a few counts. This chain links TRBV11-2 with TRBJ2-5; TRBD2 might be the D (7 bases). The ends were cut back, 7 bases at V and 2 bases at J, with 17 bases in the middle. Germline lookup yields CDR1 SGHAT and CDR2 FQNNGV. The CDR3 consists of 15 residues. The CDR3: CASTYGAGAQETQYF. CDR3 nucleotides: TGTGCCAGCACCTATGGGGCGGGGGCACAAGAGACCCAGTACTTC.

This clone appeared a few times. The chain carries TRBV29-1 and TRBJ1-2; D not resolved. The CDR3 loop spans 9 amino acids. Germline assignment: CDR1 SQVTM and CDR2 ANQGSEA. The CDR3 loop reads CSDIASYTF. Here the CDR3 DNA reads TGCAGTGATATTGCGAGCTACACCTTC.

The chain links TRBV9 to TRBJ2-3; D is unresolved. V dropped 3 bases and J dropped 8 bases, with 4 bases sitting between them. The CDR3 has 10 amino acids. Germline lookup yields CDR1 SGDLS and CDR2 YYNGEE. DNA for the CDR3: TGTGCCAGCAGCGAAGGTACGCAGTATTTT. Residues: CASSEGTQYF.

V usage is TRBV27 and J usage is TRBJ1-5; D unclear. CDR1 and CDR2 from the germline V gene are MNHEY and SMNVEV (reference sequence). Trimming took off 2 bases at V and 6 bases at J, with 5 bases between the two ends. CDR3 length: 12 residues. Here the CDR3 reads CASSLPGQPQHF. The CDR3 DNA reads TGTGCCAGCAGTTTACCAGGTCAGCCCCAGCATTTT.

The rearrangement joins TRBV6-5 to TRBJ1-1; D is undetermined. Trimming pared 5 bases from V and 12 bases from J, leaving 7 bases between. The germline gives CDR1 MNHEY, CDR2 SVGAGI. This CDR3 has 9 residues. The CDR3 spells CASSDGTFF. CDR3 in DNA: TGTGCCAGCAGTGACGGGACTTTCTTT.

Many counts were recorded for this clone. The chain uses TRBV7-8 and TRBJ2-3, with D perhaps TRBD2 (6 bases). Looked up from germline, CDR1 is SGHVS and CDR2 is FQNEAQ. This CDR3 spans 15 amino acids. V was trimmed by 5 bases and J by 0 bases, leaving 12 bases between them. CDR3 nucleotide sequence: TGTGCCAGCAGCACAGGAGGGGCGAGCACAGATACGCAGTATTTT. This encodes CASSTGGASTDTQYF.

The chain couples TRBV2 to TRBJ2-1, with 7 nucleotides matching TRBD1. The trim removed 5 bases at V and 4 bases at J, leaving 8 bases unmatched. CDR1 SNHLY and CDR2 FYNNEI come from the germline V gene. The CDR3 spans 15 residues. CDR3 residues: CASSLRDSPYNEQFF. The CDR3 DNA reads as TGTGCCAGCAGTTTAAGGGACAGTCCTTACAATGAGCAGTTCTTC. Combining the CDR3 with reference TRBV2 and TRBJ2-1 gives the whole variable domain EPEVTQTPSHQVTQMGQEVILRCVPISNHLYFYWYRQILGQKVEFLVSFYNNEISEKSEIFDDQFSVERPDGSNFTLKIRSTKLEDSAMYFCASSLRDSPYNEQFFGPGTRLTVL.

This clone was picked up a small number of times. This chain links TRBV29-1 with TRBJ1-2; D might be TRBD1 (5 bases). Germline V CDR1 and CDR2: SQVTM, ANQGSEA. The length of the CDR3 is 13 residues. The V end was cut by 5 bases, the J end by 0 bases, with 10 bases between. CDR3 sequence: CSVIDRTNYGYTF. The CDR3 coding sequence is TGCAGCGTTATCGACAGAACTAACTATGGCTACACCTTC.

This clone has only a few counts. This chain uses TRBV7-9 with TRBJ2-1; D uncertain. The V and J ends lost 3 bases and 5 bases respectively, with 17 bases between them. Germline CDR1 is SEHNR and CDR2 is FQNEAQ (reference sequence). The CDR3 totals 16 residues. The CDR3 loop is CASSFSLRNLDNEQFF. The CDR3 DNA reads TGTGCCAGCAGCTTCTCTCTCCGGAACCTAGACAATGAGCAGTTCTTC.

This clone was seen a handful of times. The rearrangement links TRBV7-8 to TRBJ1-1; weak D call: TRBD1 (5 bases). V was trimmed by 1 base and J by 5 bases, leaving 14 bases between them. Germline V gene sequence: CDR1 SGHVS, CDR2 FQNEAQ. The CDR3 consists of 15 residues. CDR3: CASSLGAGPGTEAFF. The CDR3 DNA reads TGTGCCAGCAGCTTAGGTGCAGGGCCGGGGACTGAAGCTTTCTTT.

V is TRBV11-2 and J is TRBJ1-4, with 8 bases identical to TRBD1. CDR3 length equals 15 residues. V shed 5 bases, J shed 5 bases, and the junction held 7 bases outside the gene matches. Germline CDR1 is SGHAT and CDR2 is FQNNGV. The CDR3 spells CASSAYRGVNEKLFF. CDR3 DNA sequence: TGTGCCAGCAGCGCCTACAGGGGGGTGAATGAAAAACTGTTTTTT.

This clone showed up just a few times. This chain uses TRBV29-1 with TRBJ2-2; the match to TRBD2 covers 8 bases. The ends lost 7 bases at V and 5 bases at J; junction bases unmatched: 15. Germline CDR1 reads SQVTM; CDR2 reads ANQGSEA. The CDR3 loop spans 16 amino acids. CDR3 DNA sequence: TGCAGCGCTCAAGTACCGGGACTAGAAAGGACCGGGGAGCTGTTTTTT. It is translated as CSAQVPGLERTGELFF.

The chain couples TRBV20-1 to TRBJ1-4, with D hard to call. This CDR3 is 11 amino acids long. Germline V lookup: CDR1 DFQATT, CDR2 SNEGSKA (reference sequence). Deletions cut 4 bases from V and 4 bases from J, with 4 bases between. The CDR3 spells CSAIDNEKLFF. For the CDR3, the DNA is TGCAGTGCTATAGATAATGAAAAACTGTTTTTT.

In its sample, this clone was seen a few times. V and J are TRBV7-8 and TRBJ2-2, with D unresolved. CDR3 size: 15 residues. V was pared by 2 bases and J by 2 bases, with 9 bases between. CDR1 is SGHVS, CDR2 FQNEAQ, per germline. The CDR3 region has the DNA TGTGCCAGCAGCTTATCCAGCGCCAACACCGGGGAGCTGTTTTTT. Residues: CASSLSSANTGELFF.

This clone has just a few counts. The chain combines TRBV2 with TRBJ1-4, with TRBD1 as a possible D gene (5 bases). V lost 4 bases, J lost 4 bases, and 10 bases lay in between. The CDR3 runs 14 residues. CDR1 and CDR2 (germline): SNHLY, FYNNEI. CDR3 in DNA: TGTGCCAGCAGTGTCGGGGCTGGTAATGAAAAACTGTTTTTT. Protein sequence: CASSVGAGNEKLFF.

The V and J genes are TRBV7-2 and TRBJ2-7; TRBD2 might be the D (5 bases). With 1 base removed from V and 2 bases from J, the gap between germline ends came to 15 bases. This CDR3 has 16 amino acids. Germline lookup yields CDR1 SGHTA and CDR2 FQGNSA. The CDR3 spells CASSLGVDWGAYEQYF. CDR3 sequence (DNA): TGTGCCAGCAGCTTAGGGGTGGACTGGGGAGCCTACGAGCAGTACTTC.

V gene TRBV15 combines with J gene TRBJ1-5; D might be TRBD1 (6 bases). V dropped 1 base and J dropped 8 bases, with 21 bases sitting between them. Per germline, CDR1 LNHNV and CDR2 YYDKDF (reference sequence). The CDR3 extends over 17 amino acids. Here the CDR3 DNA reads TGTGCCACCAGCAGAGGATTTTACGACAGGTTAGCAAAGCCCCAGCATTTT. Translating it yields CATSRGFYDRLAKPQHF.

The chain carries TRBV4-2 and TRBJ2-5; the match to TRBD2 covers 10 bases. J was trimmed by 5 bases and V by 1 base; bases with no gene match: 4. The germline CDR1 and CDR2 sequences are LGHNA and YNFKEQ. The CDR3 runs to 15 residues. The CDR3 spells CASSQALAGDETQYF. The CDR3 coding sequence is TGTGCCAGCAGCCAAGCCCTAGCGGGGGATGAGACCCAGTACTTC.

The rearrangement links TRBV4-1 to TRBJ2-1; TRBD1 is a possible D gene (6 bases). Germline lookup yields CDR1 MGHRA and CDR2 YSYEKL. Trimming cost V 1 base and J 9 bases, with 13 bases left between them. The CDR3 length is 14 residues. DNA of the CDR3: TGCGCCAGCAGCCAAGGGGTACTAGGGGGTGAGCAGTTCTTC. It specifies CASSQGVLGGEQFF.

V is TRBV14 and J is TRBJ1-1; D may be TRBD1 (5 bases). The CDR3 consists of 15 residues. Germline V gene data show CDR1 as SGHDN and CDR2 as FVKESK. Between the trimmed V and J ends, which lost 1 base and 4 bases, there was a span of 13 bases. In nucleotides, the CDR3 is TGTGCCAGCAGCCAAGGAAGTCAGGGTGGCACTGAAGCTTTCTTT. Translating gives CASSQGSQGGTEAFF.

The chain couples TRBV25-1 to TRBJ2-3, with a possible D match to TRBD2 (6 bases). There are 12 residues in the CDR3. V was clipped by 4 bases and J by 4 bases, with 6 bases between them. Germline loops: CDR1 MGHDK, CDR2 SYGVNS. This CDR3 reads CASSAGADTQYF. In nucleotides, the CDR3 is TGTGCCAGCAGTGCGGGGGCAGATACGCAGTATTTT.

V and J are TRBV4-1 and TRBJ1-1; D ambiguous. The germline V gene encodes CDR1 MGHRA and CDR2 YSYEKL. V lost 3 bases and J lost 3, with 11 bases in between. This CDR3 spans 14 amino acids. As DNA, the CDR3 is TGCGCCAGCAGCCATCACGGGCGGTACACTGAAGCTTTCTTT. This codes for CASSHHGRYTEAFF.

This clone was seen a few times. The V and J genes are TRBV27 and TRBJ2-1, with 9 bases matching TRBD2. The J segment lost 3 bases and the V segment lost 3 bases, leaving 3 bases of the junction unmatched. The CDR3 length is 15 residues. Per the germline V gene, CDR1 is MNHEY and CDR2 is SMNVEV (reference sequence). The CDR3 DNA follows: TGTGCCAGCAGTTTTGGAGCGGGGGGCTACAATGAGCAGTTCTTC. It encodes CASSFGAGGYNEQFF.

This CDR3 reads CAISDNWDRGTESLNSPLHF. The DNA for the CDR3 is TGTGCCATCAGTGACAATTGGGACAGGGGAACCGAGTCCCTTAATTCACCCCTCCACTTT. The gene calls are TRBV10-3 and TRBJ1-6, with 10 bases fitting TRBD1. V dropped 3 bases and J dropped 6; count of bases not matched to a gene: 17. Germline CDR1 is ENHRY and CDR2 is SYGVKD. The CDR3 extends over 20 amino acids.

The rearrangement links TRBV30 to TRBJ1-3; D is uncertain. The CDR3 is 13 residues long. Germline V gene lookup returns CDR1 GTSNPN and CDR2 SVGIG (reference sequence). V was clipped by 3 bases and J by 1 base, with 7 bases between them. The CDR3 region is CAWRPESGNTIYF. The DNA of the CDR3 is TGTGCCTGGAGACCGGAATCTGGAAACACCATATATTTT.

This sequence joins TRBV5-1 and TRBJ1-6; no clear D gene. Germline assignment: CDR1 SGHRS and CDR2 YFSETQ. The V end was cut by 5 bases, the J end by 5 bases, with 8 bases between. CDR3 length equals 13 residues. CDR3 nucleotide sequence: TGCGCCAGCAGGGACGGAAATAATTCACCCCTCCACTTT. Its translation is CASRDGNNSPLHF.

The rearrangement links TRBV30 to TRBJ2-5; no firm D call. CDR1 and CDR2 from the germline V gene are GTSNPN and SVGIG (reference sequence). V lost 2 bases to trimming and J lost 4 bases, with 8 bases between them. The CDR3 contains 12 residues. DNA of the CDR3: TGTGCCTGGAGTCCAGATAGAGAGACCCAGTACTTC. Amino acid sequence: CAWSPDRETQYF.

The chain combines TRBV5-5 with TRBJ1-5, with TRBD1 as a possible D gene (6 bases). V was trimmed by 2 bases and J by 7 bases, leaving 16 bases between them. The CDR3 is 15 amino acids. Germline CDR1 reads SGHKS; CDR2 reads YYEKEE (reference sequence). CDR3 nucleotide sequence: TGTGCCAGCAGCTTAACACAGGGAAAAGGCCAGCCCCAGCATTTT. Amino acid sequence: CASSLTQGKGQPQHF.

In its sample, this clone was seen a few times. The gene calls are TRBV5-5 and TRBJ1-4, with no clear D. The germline gives CDR1 SGHKS, CDR2 YYEKEE (reference sequence). V was clipped by 4 bases and J by 7 bases, with 11 bases between them. CDR3 length equals 13 residues. CDR3 DNA sequence: TGTGCCAGCAGCACCGGGGTTGGTGAAAAACTGTTTTTT. Its translation: CASSTGVGEKLFF.

V gene TRBV19 combines with J gene TRBJ2-1, with 10 bases identical to TRBD2. CDR3 length: 15 residues. The germline CDR1 and CDR2 sequences are LNHDA and SQIVND (reference sequence). Trimming took 5 bases from V and 6 from J; bases not matched to a gene: 7. The chain's CDR3 is CASSLSGGARNEQFF. The DNA of the CDR3 is TGTGCCAGTAGTCTAAGCGGGGGGGCCCGCAATGAGCAGTTCTTC.

This clone was seen once. This chain's CDR3 is CASSLTGYINYGYTF. CDR3 nucleotide sequence: TGTGCCAGCAGTCTTACAGGCTACATTAACTATGGCTACACCTTC. The rearrangement joins TRBV5-6 to TRBJ1-2; D might be TRBD1 (5 bases). V lost 5 bases, J lost 1 base, and 15 bases lay in between. From germline, CDR1 is SGHDT and CDR2 YYEEEE. CDR3 length: 15 amino acids.